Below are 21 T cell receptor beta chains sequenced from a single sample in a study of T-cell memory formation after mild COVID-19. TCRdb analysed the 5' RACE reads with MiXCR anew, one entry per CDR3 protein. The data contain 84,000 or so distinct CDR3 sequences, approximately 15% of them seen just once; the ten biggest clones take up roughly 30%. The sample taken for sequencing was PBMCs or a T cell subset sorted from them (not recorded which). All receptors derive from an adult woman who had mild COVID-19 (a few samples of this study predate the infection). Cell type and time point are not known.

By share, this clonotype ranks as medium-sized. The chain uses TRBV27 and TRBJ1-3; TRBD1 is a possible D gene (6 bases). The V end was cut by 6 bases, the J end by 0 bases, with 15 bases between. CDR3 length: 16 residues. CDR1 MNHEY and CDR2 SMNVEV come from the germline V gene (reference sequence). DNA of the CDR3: TGTGCCAGCAGGCCTCTCCGGGACACCTCTGGAAACACCATATATTTT. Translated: CASRPLRDTSGNTIYF.

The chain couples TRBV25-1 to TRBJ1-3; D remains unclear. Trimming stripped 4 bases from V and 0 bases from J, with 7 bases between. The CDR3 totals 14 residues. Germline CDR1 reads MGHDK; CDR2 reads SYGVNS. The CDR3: CASSVGSSGNTIYF. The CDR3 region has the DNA TGTGCCAGCAGTGTCGGAAGCTCTGGAAACACCATATATTTT.

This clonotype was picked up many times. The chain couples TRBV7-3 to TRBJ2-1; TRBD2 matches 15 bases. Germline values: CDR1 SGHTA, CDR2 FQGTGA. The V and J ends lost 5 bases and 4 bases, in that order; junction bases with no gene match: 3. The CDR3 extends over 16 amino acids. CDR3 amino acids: CASSLGTSGGYNEQFF. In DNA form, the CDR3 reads TGTGCCAGCAGCCTGGGGACTAGCGGGGGGTACAATGAGCAGTTCTTC.

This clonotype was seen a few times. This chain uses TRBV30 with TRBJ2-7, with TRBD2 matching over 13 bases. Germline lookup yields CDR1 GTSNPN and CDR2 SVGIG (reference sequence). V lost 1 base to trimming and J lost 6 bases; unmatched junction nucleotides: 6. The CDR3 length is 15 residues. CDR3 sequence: CAWSDGTSGIGEQYF. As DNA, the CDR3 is TGTGCCTGGAGTGATGGGACTAGCGGGATAGGCGAGCAGTACTTC.

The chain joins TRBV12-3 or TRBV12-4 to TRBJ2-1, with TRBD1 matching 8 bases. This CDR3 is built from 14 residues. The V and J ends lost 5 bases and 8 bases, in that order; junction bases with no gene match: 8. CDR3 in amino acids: CASSPGTGLDEQFF. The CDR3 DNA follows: TGTGCCAGCAGTCCGGGGACAGGTTTAGATGAGCAGTTCTTC.

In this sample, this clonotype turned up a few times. CDR3 sequence: CASSFWTGNTGELFF. The CDR3 DNA reads TGTGCCAGCAGCTTCTGGACAGGGAACACCGGGGAGCTGTTTTTT. The chain links TRBV7-8 to TRBJ2-2, with 7 bases fitting TRBD1. The CDR3 length is 15 residues. The V segment lost 3 bases and the J segment 1 base; nucleotides outside the gene matches: 2. CDR1 is SGHVS and CDR2 is FQNEAQ in the germline V gene.

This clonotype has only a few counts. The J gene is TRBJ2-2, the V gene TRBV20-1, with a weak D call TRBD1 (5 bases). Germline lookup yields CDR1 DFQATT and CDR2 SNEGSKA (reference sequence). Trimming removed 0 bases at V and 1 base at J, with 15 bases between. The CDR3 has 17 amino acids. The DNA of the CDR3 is TGCAGTGCTAGAGATCGGTCTGGGCAGGGGAACACCGGGGAGCTGTTTTTT. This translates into CSARDRSGQGNTGELFF.

CDR3 in amino acids: CASSSISGPYEQYF. The CDR3 DNA reads TGTGCCAGCAGCTCCATCAGCGGCCCCTACGAGCAGTACTTC. The chain has TRBV6-6 and TRBJ2-7, with D tentatively TRBD2 (5 bases). The V end lost 6 bases, the J end lost 2 bases, and 14 bases lay between the germline ends. Germline assignment: CDR1 MNHNY and CDR2 SVGAGI (reference sequence). The CDR3 has 14 residues.

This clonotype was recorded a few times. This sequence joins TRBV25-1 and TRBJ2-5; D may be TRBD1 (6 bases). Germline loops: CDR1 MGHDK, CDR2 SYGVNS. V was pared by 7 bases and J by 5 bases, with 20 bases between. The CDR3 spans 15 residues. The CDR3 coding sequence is TGTGCCAGCACTTTCATCACAGGGAAAGGGGAGACCCAGTACTTC. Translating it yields CASTFITGKGETQYF.

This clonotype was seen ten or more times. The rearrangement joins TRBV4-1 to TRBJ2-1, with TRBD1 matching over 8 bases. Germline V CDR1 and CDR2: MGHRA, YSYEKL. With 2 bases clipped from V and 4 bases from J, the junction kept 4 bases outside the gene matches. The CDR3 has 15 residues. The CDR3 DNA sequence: TGCGCCAGCAGCCAACCAGGACAGGGATACAATGAGCAGTTCTTC. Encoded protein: CASSQPGQGYNEQFF.

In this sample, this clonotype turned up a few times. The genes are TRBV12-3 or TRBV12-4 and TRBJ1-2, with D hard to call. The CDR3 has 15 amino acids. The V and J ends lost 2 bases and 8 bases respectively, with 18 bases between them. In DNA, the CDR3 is TGTGCCAGCAGTTTAATTATTGATATCCCCACGGGCTACACCTTC. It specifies CASSLIIDIPTGYTF.

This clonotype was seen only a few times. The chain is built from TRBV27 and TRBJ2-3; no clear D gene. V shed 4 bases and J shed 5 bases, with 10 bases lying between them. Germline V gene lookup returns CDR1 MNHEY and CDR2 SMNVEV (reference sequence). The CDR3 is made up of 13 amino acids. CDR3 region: CASSSSTGDTQYF. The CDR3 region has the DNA TGTGCCAGCAGTTCCTCCACCGGAGATACGCAGTATTTT.

The CDR3 bases are TGTGCCAGCAGCCTCTTGGCGGGAGGGCCGGGTGACGAGCAGTACTTC. It codes for CASSLLAGGPGDEQYF. The gene calls are TRBV7-9 and TRBJ2-7; TRBD2 matches 9 bases. Germline CDR1 SEHNR, CDR2 FQNEAQ (reference sequence). The V segment lost 5 bases and the J segment 5 bases; nucleotides outside the gene matches: 13. The CDR3 extends over 16 amino acids.

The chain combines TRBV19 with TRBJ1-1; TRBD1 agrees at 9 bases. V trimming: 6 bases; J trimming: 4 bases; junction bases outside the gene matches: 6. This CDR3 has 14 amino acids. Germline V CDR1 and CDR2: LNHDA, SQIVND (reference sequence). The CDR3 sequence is CASSIGQGSTEAFF. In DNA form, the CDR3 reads TGTGCCAGTAGCATCGGACAGGGGAGCACTGAAGCTTTCTTT.

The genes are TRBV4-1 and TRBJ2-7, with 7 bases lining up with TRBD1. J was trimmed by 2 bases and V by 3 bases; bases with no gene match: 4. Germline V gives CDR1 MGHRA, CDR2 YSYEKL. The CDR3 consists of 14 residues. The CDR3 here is CASSQGQFAYEQYF. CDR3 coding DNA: TGCGCCAGCAGCCAGGGACAGTTCGCCTACGAGCAGTACTTC.

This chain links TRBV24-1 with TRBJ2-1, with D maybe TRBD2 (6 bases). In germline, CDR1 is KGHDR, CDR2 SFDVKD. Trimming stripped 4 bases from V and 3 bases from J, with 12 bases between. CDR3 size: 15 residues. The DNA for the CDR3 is TGTGCCACCAGTGAAGCCCTCGGGGGCTACAATGAGCAGTTCTTC. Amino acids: CATSEALGGYNEQFF.

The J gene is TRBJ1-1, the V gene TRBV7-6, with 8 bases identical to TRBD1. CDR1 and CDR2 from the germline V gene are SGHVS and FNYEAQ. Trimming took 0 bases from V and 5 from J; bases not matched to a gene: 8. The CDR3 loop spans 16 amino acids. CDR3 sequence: CASSLATLDRATEAFF. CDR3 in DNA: TGTGCCAGCAGCTTAGCTACCCTGGACAGGGCTACTGAAGCTTTCTTT.

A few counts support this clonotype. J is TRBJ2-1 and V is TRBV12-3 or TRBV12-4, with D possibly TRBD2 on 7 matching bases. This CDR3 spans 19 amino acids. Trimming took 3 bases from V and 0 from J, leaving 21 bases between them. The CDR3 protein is CASSLVLGGGPFSYNEQFF. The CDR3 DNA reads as TGTGCCAGCAGTTTGGTGCTTGGCGGGGGCCCATTCTCCTACAATGAGCAGTTCTTC.

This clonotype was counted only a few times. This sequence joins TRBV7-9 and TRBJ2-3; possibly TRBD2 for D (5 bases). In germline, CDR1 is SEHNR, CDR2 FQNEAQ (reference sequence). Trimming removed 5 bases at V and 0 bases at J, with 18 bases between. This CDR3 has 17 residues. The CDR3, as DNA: TGTGCCAGCAGCGAAAGAGGGCAGCCTACTAGCACAGATACGCAGTATTTT. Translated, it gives CASSERGQPTSTDTQYF.

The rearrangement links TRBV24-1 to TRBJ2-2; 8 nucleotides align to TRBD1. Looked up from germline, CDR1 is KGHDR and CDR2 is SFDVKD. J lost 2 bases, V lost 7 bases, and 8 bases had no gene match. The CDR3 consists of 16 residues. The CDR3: CATSPWGQDNTGELFF. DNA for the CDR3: TGTGCCACCAGCCCGTGGGGACAGGATAACACCGGGGAGCTGTTTTTT.

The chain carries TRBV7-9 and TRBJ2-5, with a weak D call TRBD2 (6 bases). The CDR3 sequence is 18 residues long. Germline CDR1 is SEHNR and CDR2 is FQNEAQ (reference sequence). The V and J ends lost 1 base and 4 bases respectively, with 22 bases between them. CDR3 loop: CASSLVGRAGSGRETQYF. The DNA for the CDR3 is TGTGCCAGCAGCTTAGTCGGACGGGCGGGGTCGGGACGAGAGACCCAGTACTTC. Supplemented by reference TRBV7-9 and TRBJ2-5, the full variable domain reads DTGVSQNPRHKITKRGQNVTFRCDPISEHNRLYWYRQTLGQGPEFLTYFQNEAQLEKSRLLSDRFSAERPKGSFSTLEIQRTEQGDSAMYLCASSLVGRAGSGRETQYFGPGTRLLVL.